These T cell receptor beta chains were read from a single sample in a study of identical twins. One entry per CDR3 protein, called by TCRdb with MiXCR from the 5' RACE reads. Of some 900,000 distinct CDR3 sequences in the sample, 9% to 15% were seen once. These same data were also listed under a study on yellow fever vaccine responses in identical twins.

Input material: PBMCs. These receptors were collected from a woman between 18 and 29 years old in good health. Both conserved end residues are part of each CDR3. The order of the fields is CDR3 protein, CDR3 DNA, clone size, D gene, V gene, J gene. The D gene is left open where the match is weak. Clone size is given for some rows only: seen once, a few or many times, or a class if the clone is expanded.

CASSPTGVWNTGELFF	TGTGCCAGCAGTCCCACGGGGGTATGGAACACCGGGGAGCTGTTTTTT	few	-	TRBV28	TRBJ2-2
CSANPSGRVAAKNIQYF	TGCAGTGCTAACCCTAGCGGGAGGGTTGCGGCCAAAAACATTCAGTACTTC	few	TRBD2	TRBV20-1	TRBJ2-4
CSARVQGGSYGYTF	TGCAGTGCGCGAGTCCAGGGCGGCTCCTATGGCTACACCTTC	-	-	TRBV20-1	TRBJ1-2
CASRPGQGSAEAFF	TGTGCCAGCAGGCCGGGACAGGGTTCTGCCGAAGCTTTCTTT	few	TRBD1	TRBV14	TRBJ1-1
CASSLEGGRETQYF	TGTGCCAGCAGCTTAGAAGGGGGCCGGGAGACCCAGTACTTC	many	TRBD1	TRBV5-1	TRBJ2-5
CASSSTGHGEQYF	TGTGCCAGCAGCTCTACGGGCCATGGGGAGCAGTACTTC	few	-	TRBV6-6	TRBJ2-7
CASRNLGSFF	TGTGCCAGCAGGAACCTCGGATCGTTCTTC	few	-	TRBV2	TRBJ2-1
CASSLVGQPNTGELFF	TGTGCCAGCAGCTTAGTGGGACAACCGAACACCGGGGAGCTGTTTTTT	-	-	TRBV7-2	TRBJ2-2
CATSGSGQGVHNEQFF	TGTGCCACCAGTGGGAGCGGACAGGGCGTACACAATGAGCAGTTCTTC	few	TRBD1	TRBV24-1	TRBJ2-1
CASSLARSGTEAFF	TGTGCCAGCAGCTTAGCAAGGTCCGGCACTGAAGCTTTCTTT	few	-	TRBV7-9	TRBJ1-1
CSARDLGGTNYGYTF	TGCAGTGCTAGAGATCTAGGAGGGACAAACTATGGCTACACCTTC	-	-	TRBV20-1	TRBJ1-2
CATSRDSNSGNTIYF	TGTGCCACCAGCAGAGATTCCAACTCTGGAAACACCATATATTTT	many	-	TRBV15	TRBJ1-3
CASSFLDRRSTGELFF	TGCGCCAGCAGCTTCTTAGATCGGAGGAGCACCGGGGAGCTGTTTTTT	few	-	TRBV5-1	TRBJ2-2
CASSSQGTGNTIYF	TGTGCCAGCAGCTCACAGGGGACTGGAAACACCATATATTTT	-	TRBD1	TRBV11-2	TRBJ1-3
CATSDLIPQGGSETQYF	TGTGCCACCAGTGATTTGATTCCACAGGGAGGTTCGGAGACCCAGTACTTC	-	-	TRBV24-1	TRBJ2-5
CSARAGSGRVLYEQYF	TGCAGTGCTAGAGCGGGTAGCGGGAGGGTGCTATACGAGCAGTACTTC	-	TRBD2	TRBV20-1	TRBJ2-7
CASSPRGDTTEAFF	TGTGCCAGCAGCCCTCGCGGGGACACCACTGAAGCTTTCTTT	-	-	TRBV11-3	TRBJ1-1
CASSHDRGRRTGELFF	TGTGCCAGCAGCCACGACAGGGGGCGTAGGACCGGGGAGCTGTTTTTT	many	TRBD1	TRBV7-2	TRBJ2-2
CASSSGFAEQETQYF	TGTGCCAGCAGCTCCGGTTTTGCGGAACAAGAGACCCAGTACTTC	-	-	TRBV7-9	TRBJ2-5
CASRLAGTGGYEQYF	TGTGCCAGCCGTCTCGCCGGGACAGGGGGTTACGAGCAGTACTTC	-	TRBD1	TRBV12-3/TRBV12-4	TRBJ2-7
CASSGGRTGVHSPLHF	TGCGCCAGCAGCGGGGGAAGGACAGGGGTGCATTCACCCCTCCACTTT	many	TRBD1	TRBV4-1	TRBJ1-6
CASKGVAKNIQYF	TGTGCCAGCAAGGGAGTAGCCAAAAACATTCAGTACTTC	few	-	TRBV12-3/TRBV12-4	TRBJ2-4